This T cell receptor (beta chain) was observed in a study of blood T cell repertoires in COVID-19. The CDR3 runs to 19 residues. The V gene end was trimmed by 4 bases and the J gene end by 3 bases; junction bases not matched to a gene: 11. Germline CDR1 and CDR2: SGHTS and YDEGEE. Some clones are missing from TCRdb's copy, which holds only in-frame ones; the method was immunoSEQ multiplex PCR. The sample carries a few hundred thousand clones, about 89% recorded once. The clonotype was recovered from a woman younger than 45 with COVID-19, enrolled during active disease. Sequencing used peripheral blood. V gene TRBV5-8 combines with J gene TRBJ2-3, with TRBD2 identical over 16 bases. The CDR3 region is CASSAGLAGGQGPTDTQYF. The CDR3 DNA is TGTGCCAGCAGCGCGGGACTAGCGGGGGGGCAGGGGCCAACAGATACGCAGTATTTT.